A single sample is the source of the 26 T cell receptor beta chains below, sequenced in a study of regulatory T cells in long-lasting Graves disease. Indicated time point: persistent/refractory GD, antithyroid drugs over 5 years with positive TRAb. The TCR library was made from RNA extracted from PBMCs. Construction of the TCR beta libraries employed iRepertoire HTBI primers in conjunction with Arm-PCR of CDR3 regions. TCRdb re-analysed the multiplex PCR reads in MiXCR, keeping a single row per CDR3 protein. The repertoire consists of a few hundred thousand distinct CDR3 sequences, with around 20% occurring once and the leading ten covering 13% to 15%. The sequenced sample was peripheral blood mononuclear cells (PBMCs), obtained when the disease was refractory, from a patient treated with antithyroid drugs. The receptors come from a female donor with Graves disease.

This clonotype was seen more than once but under ten times. The chain uses TRBV19 and TRBJ1-1, with a tentative D call TRBD1 (5 bases). The CDR3 loop spans 16 amino acids. Germline CDR1 reads LNHDA; CDR2 reads SQIVND (reference sequence). V lost 1 base, J lost 0 bases, and 12 bases lay in between. The CDR3 is CASSIGRRTLNTEAFF. In DNA form, the CDR3 reads TGTGCCAGTAGTATAGGAAGGCGGACATTGAACACTGAAGCTTTCTTT.

Comments on this clonotype: One junction end disagrees with the germline gene, perhaps due to a read error. The chain combines TRBV5-8 with TRBJ2-5; no definite D call. Germline loops: CDR1 SGHTS, CDR2 YDEGEE. CDR3 length: 12 residues. CDR3 sequence (DNA): TGTGCCAGCAGCTTCGTCGGAGAGGCCCAGTACTTC. This sequence encodes CASSFVGEAQYF.

This clonotype was picked up one time. The chain couples TRBV27 to TRBJ2-1; D tentatively reads TRBD1 or TRBD2 (6 bases each). Germline V gives CDR1 MNHEY, CDR2 SMNVEV (reference sequence). Trimming cost V 0 bases and J 5 bases, with 17 bases left between them. The length of the CDR3 is 17 residues. In nucleotides, the CDR3 is TGTGCCAGCAGTTTATCGATTGGATGGGGGGCACACAATGAGCAGTTCTTC. This codes for CASSLSIGWGAHNEQFF.

The chain carries TRBV9 and TRBJ1-2; D is undetermined. The length of the CDR3 is 16 residues. V lost 4 bases to trimming and J lost 0 bases, with 16 bases between them. Germline-derived CDR1 and CDR2 are SGDLS and YYNGEE. This CDR3 reads CASSSRTEGANYGYTF. The CDR3 region has the DNA TGTGCCAGCAGCTCGAGGACCGAAGGAGCTAACTATGGCTACACCTTC.

This chain uses TRBV5-6 with TRBJ1-6; 7 nucleotides line up with TRBD1. Germline V gives CDR1 SGHDT, CDR2 YYEEEE. This CDR3 is 14 amino acids long. With 4 bases clipped from V and 9 bases from J, the junction kept 7 bases outside the gene matches. The CDR3 loop reads CASSAGTVVSPLHF. The CDR3, as DNA: TGTGCCAGCAGCGCCGGGACAGTGGTTTCACCCCTCCACTTT.

A few counts support this clonotype. This chain uses TRBV7-9 with TRBJ2-7; a possible D gene is TRBD1 (6 bases). The CDR3 contains 12 residues. Germline V gene data show CDR1 as SEHNR and CDR2 as FQNEAQ (reference sequence). Trimming removed 7 bases from V and 3 bases from J, with 10 bases in between. The CDR3 sequence is CASTLDSYEQYF. The CDR3 bases are TGTGCCAGCACCCTGGACAGCTACGAGCAGTACTTC. The whole variable domain, filled in from reference TRBV7-9 and TRBJ2-7, reads DTGVSQNPRHKITKRGQNVTFRCDPISEHNRLYWYRQTLGQGPEFLTYFQNEAQLEKSRLLSDRFSAERPKGSFSTLEIQRTEQGDSAMYLCASTLDSYEQYFGPGTRLTVT.

Ten or more counts support this clonotype. V gene TRBV27 combines with J gene TRBJ2-3; D gene unclear. The germline gives CDR1 MNHEY, CDR2 SMNVEV (reference sequence). Trimming removed 0 bases from V and 0 bases from J, with 1 base in between. The CDR3 totals 13 residues. Here the CDR3 reads CASSLSSTDTQYF. CDR3 bases: TGTGCCAGCAGTTTATCCAGCACAGATACGCAGTATTTT.

Many counts were recorded for this clonotype. The V gene is TRBV6-5, the J gene TRBJ1-1, with D perhaps TRBD1 (6 bases). The CDR3 has 15 residues. V was trimmed by 3 bases and J by 0 bases, leaving 11 bases between them. Looked up from germline, CDR1 is MNHEY and CDR2 is SVGAGI. The CDR3 DNA reads as TGTGCCAGCAGTTATTCCGACAGGCTGAACACTGAAGCTTTCTTT. Translation: CASSYSDRLNTEAFF.

The table lists this clonotype with many counts. The chain is built from TRBV5-1 and TRBJ1-1, with a possible D match to TRBD1 (6 bases). CDR1 and CDR2 from the germline V gene are SGHRS and YFSETQ. Deletions cut 3 bases from V and 7 bases from J, with 19 bases between. The CDR3 consists of 15 residues. The DNA for the CDR3 is TGCGCCAGCAGCTATAGCTCCGGGACAAAAGGTGAAGCTTTCTTT. Amino acids: CASSYSSGTKGEAFF.

This clonotype was picked up many times. The chain uses TRBV20-1 and TRBJ2-7, with 7 positions matching TRBD2. V was clipped by 3 bases and J by 0 bases; unmatched bases: 2. The CDR3 is made up of 13 amino acids. Germline CDR1 is DFQATT and CDR2 is SNEGSKA (reference sequence). The CDR3 DNA sequence: TGCAGTGCTAGCACGGGAGGCTCCTACGAGCAGTACTTC. This translates into CSASTGGSYEQYF.

With regard to this clonotype: The conserved phenylalanine or tryptophan normally closing the CDR3 is absent here, so this likely arose from a read error. The chain joins TRBV5-1 to TRBJ1-1; D is ambiguous. The V end lost 4 bases, the J end lost 2 bases, and 9 bases lay between the germline ends. The CDR3 is 13 residues long. Germline lookup yields CDR1 SGHRS and CDR2 YFSETQ. The CDR3 bases are TGCGCCAGCAGCCTTCCCGGCAACACTGAAGCTTTCTCT. Its translation is CASSLPGNTEAFS.

This clonotype was seen ten or more times. V and J are TRBV28 and TRBJ2-2; 7 bases are shared with TRBD1. Trimming at V came to 6 bases and at J to 4 bases, leaving 11 bases not matched to a gene. Germline loops: CDR1 MDHEN, CDR2 SYDVKM. The CDR3 totals 16 residues. CDR3 sequence: CASSPFEKGATGELFF. CDR3 sequence (DNA): TGTGCCAGCAGCCCCTTCGAAAAGGGGGCCACCGGGGAGCTGTTTTTT.

This clonotype was detected only a few times. This chain links TRBV28 with TRBJ1-4, with 7 bases matching TRBD1. The junction had 12 bases not matched to a gene; V was cut back by 6 bases and J by 8 bases. CDR1 MDHEN and CDR2 SYDVKM come from the germline V gene. This CDR3 region has 15 residues. CDR3: CASRSFQGGREKLFF. CDR3 nucleotides: TGTGCCAGCAGGAGTTTCCAGGGGGGGAGAGAAAAACTGTTTTTT.

A note on this clonotype: This could be a read error, since a much larger clone is one nucleotide away. The conserved closing phenylalanine or tryptophan is absent in this CDR3, likely reflecting a read error. V and J are TRBV30 and TRBJ1-1, with no clear D. The germline V and J ends were trimmed by 1 base and 4 bases, with 19 bases remaining between them. Germline CDR1 reads GTSNPN; CDR2 reads SVGIG (reference sequence). The CDR3 is made up of 16 amino acids. CDR3 DNA sequence: TGTGCCTGGAGTGGCCCCGCGGCCGAAGGACTCACTGAAGCTTTCCTT. It is translated as CAWSGPAAEGLTEAFL.

This clonotype occurred many times. The chain joins TRBV28 to TRBJ2-7, with a weak D call TRBD2 (6 bases). The CDR3 spans 14 residues. Trimming left V 6 bases short and J 0 bases short, with 12 bases between. Per germline, CDR1 MDHEN and CDR2 SYDVKM. CDR3 sequence: CASRAGMSSYEQYF. The CDR3 nucleotides are TGTGCCAGCAGGGCGGGGATGAGCTCCTACGAGCAGTACTTC. The full variable domain, rest sourced from reference TRBV28 and TRBJ2-7, is DVKVTQSSRYLVKRTGEKVFLECVQDMDHENMFWYRQDPGLGLRLIYFSYDVKMKEKGDIPEGYSVSREKKERFSLILESASTNQTSMYLCASRAGMSSYEQYFGPGTRLTVT.

This clonotype was picked up a small number of times. This chain joins TRBV4-2 and TRBJ2-7; 10 nucleotides line up with TRBD1. Germline loops: CDR1 LGHNA, CDR2 YNFKEQ. There are 17 residues in the CDR3. The ends lost 2 bases at V and 0 bases at J; junction bases unmatched: 7. CDR3 protein: CASSQIAGTGDSYEQYF. The CDR3 bases are TGTGCCAGCAGCCAAATCGCCGGGACAGGGGACTCCTACGAGCAGTACTTC.

This clonotype was counted many times. The chain has TRBV28 and TRBJ2-7; 7 nucleotides match TRBD1. CDR3 length: 14 amino acids. Looked up from germline, CDR1 is MDHEN and CDR2 is SYDVKM. Trimming took 5 bases from V and 6 from J; bases not matched to a gene: 10. The CDR3 region is CASSTPPGGGEQYF. Written as DNA, the CDR3 is TGTGCCAGCAGTACCCCGCCAGGGGGTGGCGAGCAGTACTTC.

This clonotype was recorded at least ten times. The chain links TRBV27 to TRBJ1-5; D is perhaps TRBD1 (5 bases). The CDR3 runs 15 residues. Between the trimmed V and J ends, which lost 10 bases and 4 bases, there was a span of 20 bases. CDR1 MNHEY and CDR2 SMNVEV come from the germline V gene (reference sequence). The CDR3 sequence: CATATRGGNNQPQHF. CDR3 nucleotide sequence: TGTGCCACCGCAACAAGGGGAGGGAATAATCAGCCCCAGCATTTT.

Concerning this clonotype itself: This clone may be a read error of a much larger clone one base away. Because it lacks the conserved phenylalanine or tryptophan at the end, this CDR3 is likely a read error. V usage is TRBV6-9 and J usage is TRBJ2-7, with TRBD1 matching over 10 bases. The germline V gene encodes CDR1 MNHGY and CDR2 SVAAGI. The length of the CDR3 is 15 residues. With 4 bases clipped from V and 3 bases from J, the junction kept 6 bases outside the gene matches. The DNA for the CDR3 is TGTGCCAGCAGTTGGGGGACAGGGGTAAACTACGAGCAGTACTCC. Protein product: CASSWGTGVNYEQYS.

There are many counts of this clonotype. J is TRBJ1-2 and V is TRBV12-3 or TRBV12-4; D perhaps matches TRBD1 (6 bases). The CDR3 length is 13 residues. V shed 5 bases and J shed 6 bases, with 13 bases lying between them. The CDR3 sequence: CASSGGQLDGYTF. The CDR3 nucleotides are TGTGCCAGCAGTGGGGGACAACTAGATGGCTACACCTTC.

J is TRBJ2-7 and V is TRBV10-2, with D perhaps given as TRBD1 or TRBD2 (6 bases each). Trimming cost V 8 bases and J 9 bases, with 20 bases left between them. The CDR3 extends over 13 amino acids. The germline CDR1 and CDR2 sequences are WSHSY and SAAADI. This CDR3 is CASGGTMGGGQYF. In nucleotides, the CDR3 is TGCGCCAGCGGAGGGACGATGGGGGGCGGGCAGTACTTC.

This clonotype was observed at least ten times. The chain is built from TRBV5-1 and TRBJ2-7; D is possibly TRBD1 (5 bases). The CDR3 is 14 amino acids. The V end lost 5 bases, the J end lost 0 bases, and 12 bases lay between the germline ends. CDR1 SGHRS and CDR2 YFSETQ come from the germline V gene. The CDR3 region has the DNA TGCGCCAGCAGAGGCCAGGGTCTCTCCTACGAGCAGTACTTC. The encoded protein is CASRGQGLSYEQYF.

In this sample, this clonotype turned up many times. The chain employs TRBV27 and TRBJ1-1; D gene ambiguous. The CDR3 is 16 amino acids. Looked up from germline, CDR1 is MNHEY and CDR2 is SMNVEV (reference sequence). With 2 bases removed from V and 2 bases from J, the gap between germline ends came to 15 bases. The CDR3 nucleotides are TGTGCCAGCAGTTTAACTTACGCAGTGGCCAACACTGAAGCTTTCTTT. It specifies CASSLTYAVANTEAFF.

The V call is TRBV30, the J call TRBJ2-7; 10 bases align to TRBD1. This CDR3 is 15 amino acids long. Unmatched junction bases numbered 11, after V lost 4 bases and J lost 5 bases. Germline V gene sequence: CDR1 GTSNPN, CDR2 SVGIG (reference sequence). The CDR3 DNA reads TGTGCCTGGACCCCGTTGGGGGGACAGGGGAACGAGCAGTACTTC. Protein: CAWTPLGGQGNEQYF.

In its sample, this clonotype was seen many times. V is TRBV28 and J is TRBJ1-2, with D unresolved. Trimming removed 1 base at V and 7 bases at J, with 25 bases between. The CDR3 loop spans 18 amino acids. CDR1 is MDHEN and CDR2 is SYDVKM in the germline V gene. The CDR3 region has the DNA TGTGCCAGCAGTTTATCGGGTTCTTTGGGCAGGAGCGAACTTGGCTACACCTTC. This gives the protein CASSLSGSLGRSELGYTF.

The chain has TRBV4-2 and TRBJ2-5; 7 bases line up with TRBD2. The CDR3 has 14 amino acids. The junction had 2 bases not matched to a gene; V was cut back by 2 bases and J by 2 bases. Germline CDR1 and CDR2: LGHNA and YNFKEQ. The DNA of the CDR3 is TGTGCCAGCAGCCAATGGGGGGGTCAAGAGACCCAGTACTTC. Amino acid sequence: CASSQWGGQETQYF.